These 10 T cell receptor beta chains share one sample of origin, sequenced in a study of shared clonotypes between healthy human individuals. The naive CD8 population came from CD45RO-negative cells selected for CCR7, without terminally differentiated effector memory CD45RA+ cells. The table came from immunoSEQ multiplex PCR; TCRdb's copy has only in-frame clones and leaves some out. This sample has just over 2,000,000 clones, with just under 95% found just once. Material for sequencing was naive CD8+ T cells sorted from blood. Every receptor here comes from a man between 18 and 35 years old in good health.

As DNA, the CDR3 is TGTGCCAGCAGCTTAAGTAGCGGGAGCTACTACGAGCAGTACTTC. As protein: CASSLSSGSYYEQYF. V is TRBV7-8 and J is TRBJ2-7; 9 nucleotides align to TRBD2. J lost 3 bases, V lost 2 bases, and 5 bases had no gene match. The CDR3 consists of 15 residues. From germline, CDR1 is SGHVS and CDR2 FQNEAQ.

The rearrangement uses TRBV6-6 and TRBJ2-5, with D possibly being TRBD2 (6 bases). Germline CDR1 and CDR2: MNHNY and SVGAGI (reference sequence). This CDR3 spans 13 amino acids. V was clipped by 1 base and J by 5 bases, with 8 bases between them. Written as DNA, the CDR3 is TGTGCCAGCAGTTACTTGGGGGGTGAGACCCAGTACTTC. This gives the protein CASSYLGGETQYF.

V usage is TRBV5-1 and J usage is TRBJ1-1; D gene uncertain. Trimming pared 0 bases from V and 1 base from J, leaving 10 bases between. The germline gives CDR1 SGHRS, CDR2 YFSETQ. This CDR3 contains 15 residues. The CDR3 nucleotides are TGCGCCAGCAGCTTGGATTCGGGTCGGAACACTGAAGCTTTCTTT. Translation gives CASSLDSGRNTEAFF.

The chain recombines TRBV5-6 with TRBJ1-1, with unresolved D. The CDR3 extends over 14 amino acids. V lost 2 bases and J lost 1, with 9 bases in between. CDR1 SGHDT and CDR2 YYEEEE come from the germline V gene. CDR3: CASSFEWGNTEAFF. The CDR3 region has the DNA TGTGCCAGCAGCTTCGAGTGGGGGAACACTGAAGCTTTCTTT.

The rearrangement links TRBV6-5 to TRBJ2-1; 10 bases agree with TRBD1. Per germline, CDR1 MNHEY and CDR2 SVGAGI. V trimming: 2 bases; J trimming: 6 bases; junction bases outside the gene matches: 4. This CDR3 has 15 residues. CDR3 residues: CASSYGTGAGNEQFF. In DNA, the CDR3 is TGTGCCAGCAGTTACGGGACAGGGGCCGGCAATGAGCAGTTCTTC.

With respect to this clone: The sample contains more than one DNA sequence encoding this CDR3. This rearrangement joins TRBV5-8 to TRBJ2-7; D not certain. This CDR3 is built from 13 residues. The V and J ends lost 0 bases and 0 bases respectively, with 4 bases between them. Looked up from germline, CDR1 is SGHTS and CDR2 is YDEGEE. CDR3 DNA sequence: TGTGCCAGCAGCTTGGGGTCCTCCTACGAGCAGTACTTC. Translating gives CASSLGSSYEQYF. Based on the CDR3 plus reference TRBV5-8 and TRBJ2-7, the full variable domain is EAGVTQSPTHLIKTRGQQATLRCSPISGHTSVYWYQQALGLGLQFLLWYDEGEERNRGNFPPRFSGRQFPNYSSELNVNALELEDSALYLCASSLGSSYEQYFGPGTRLTVT.

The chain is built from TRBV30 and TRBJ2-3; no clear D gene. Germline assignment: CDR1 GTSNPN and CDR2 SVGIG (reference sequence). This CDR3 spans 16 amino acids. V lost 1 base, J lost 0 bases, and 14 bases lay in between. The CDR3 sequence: CAWSGSGRASTDTQYF. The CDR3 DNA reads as TGTGCCTGGAGTGGGTCCGGCCGTGCTAGCACAGATACGCAGTATTTT.

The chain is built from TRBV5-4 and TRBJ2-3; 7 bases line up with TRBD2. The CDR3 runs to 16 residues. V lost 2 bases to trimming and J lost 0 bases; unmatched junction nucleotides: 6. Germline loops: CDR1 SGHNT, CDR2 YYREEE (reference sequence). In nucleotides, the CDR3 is TGTGCCAGCAGCTTCGGGGAGGGCCTGAGCACAGATACGCAGTATTTT. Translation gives CASSFGEGLSTDTQYF.

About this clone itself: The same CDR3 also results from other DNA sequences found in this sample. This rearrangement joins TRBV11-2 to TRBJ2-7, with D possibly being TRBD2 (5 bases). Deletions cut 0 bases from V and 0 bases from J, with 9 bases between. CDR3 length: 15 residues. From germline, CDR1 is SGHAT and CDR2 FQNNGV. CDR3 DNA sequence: TGTGCCAGCAGCTTAGAAATAGGGAGCTCCTACGAGCAGTACTTC. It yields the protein CASSLEIGSSYEQYF. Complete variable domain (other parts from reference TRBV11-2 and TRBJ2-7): EAGVAQSPRYKIIEKRQSVAFWCNPISGHATLYWYQQILGQGPKLLIQFQNNGVVDDSQLPKDRFSAERLKGVDSTLKIQPAKLEDSAVYLCASSLEIGSSYEQYFGPGTRLTVT.

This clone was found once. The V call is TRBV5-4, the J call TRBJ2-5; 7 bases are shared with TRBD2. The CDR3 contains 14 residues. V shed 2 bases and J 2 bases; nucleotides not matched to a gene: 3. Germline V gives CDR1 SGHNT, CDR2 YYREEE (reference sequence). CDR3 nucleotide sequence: TGTGCCAGCAGCTTTGGGAGGGCACAAGAGACCCAGTACTTC. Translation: CASSFGRAQETQYF.